Presented here are 8 T cell receptor beta chains from one specimen sequenced in a study of shared clonotypes between healthy human individuals. This table comes from immunoSEQ multiplex PCR, and its TCRdb copy is limited to in-frame clones, with some not included. Altogether a few million clones are present, 90% to 95% being singletons, with the ten largest covering roughly 0.14%. Specimen: naive CD4+ T cells sorted from blood. The subset was: CD45RA+ positively selected. Receptors were obtained from a man aged 18 to 29 in good health.

This sequence joins TRBV18 and TRBJ2-7; D is unclear. The V end lost 0 bases, the J end lost 6 bases, and 9 bases lay between the germline ends. The length of the CDR3 is 13 residues. Germline loops: CDR1 KGHSH, CDR2 LQKENI. This CDR3 is CASSPPGSAEQYF. In nucleotides, the CDR3 is TGTGCCAGCTCACCACCGGGATCTGCCGAGCAGTACTTC.

This clone was observed a single time. V is TRBV18 and J is TRBJ1-2; D gene unclear. This CDR3 has 18 residues. Per the germline V gene, CDR1 is KGHSH and CDR2 is LQKENI. V lost 3 bases, J lost 4 bases, and 24 bases lay in between. The CDR3 loop is CASSPLPTPLGGSYGYTF. The CDR3 coding sequence is TGTGCCAGCTCACCCCTCCCCACACCCCTGGGAGGTTCCTATGGCTACACCTTC. The variable domain in full, completed from reference TRBV18 and TRBJ1-2, reads NAGVMQNPRHLVRRRGQEARLRCSPMKGHSHVYWYRQLPEEGLKFMVYLQKENIIDESGMPKERFSAEFPKEGPSILRIQQVVRGDSAAYFCASSPLPTPLGGSYGYTFGSGTRLTVV.

Of note for this clone: The same CDR3 is also encoded by other DNA sequences in this sample. V is TRBV2 and J is TRBJ2-5, with 10 bases fitting TRBD1. Per the germline V gene, CDR1 is SNHLY and CDR2 is FYNNEI. The CDR3 is 15 residues long. V lost 6 bases and J lost 3; bases outside the gene matches: 7. CDR3 DNA sequence: TGTGCCAGCAGCGGACCGGGACAGGGGAAAGAGACCCAGTACTTC. It yields the protein CASSGPGQGKETQYF.

The rearrangement links TRBV5-3 to TRBJ1-5; 8 nucleotides align to TRBD1. TRBV5-3 is treated as an ORF (open reading frame) with a function not yet certain. The length of the CDR3 is 18 residues. V lost 1 base and J lost 2; bases outside the gene matches: 11. The CDR3 is CARSLIRTGSPRNQPQHF. DNA of the CDR3: TGTGCCAGAAGCTTGATACGGACAGGGTCGCCCCGCAATCAGCCCCAGCATTTT.

The chain employs TRBV30 and TRBJ2-2; D is uncertain. The CDR3 totals 14 residues. The germline CDR1 and CDR2 sequences are GTSNPN and SVGIG (reference sequence). V was shortened by 0 bases and J by 4 bases, with 9 bases between the two germline ends. The CDR3 region is CAWSVNWGTGELFF. CDR3 sequence (DNA): TGTGCCTGGAGTGTAAACTGGGGCACCGGGGAGCTGTTTTTT.

The DNA for the CDR3 is TGTGCCAGTAGTCCTAGCGGGAACTCCTACAATGAGCAGTTCTTC. Amino acid sequence: CASSPSGNSYNEQFF. V gene TRBV19 combines with J gene TRBJ2-1, with TRBD2 matching over 9 bases. This CDR3 has 15 amino acids. The germline V gene encodes CDR1 LNHDA and CDR2 SQIVND (reference sequence). The ends lost 5 bases at V and 0 bases at J; junction bases unmatched: 2.

This rearrangement joins TRBV2 to TRBJ1-1, with D uncertain. The CDR3 is 12 residues long. Trimming cost V 1 base and J 5 bases, with 5 bases left between them. Germline CDR1 reads SNHLY; CDR2 reads FYNNEI. The DNA for the CDR3 is TGTGCCAGCAGTGAAGGGTGGACTGAAGCTTTCTTT. Its translation is CASSEGWTEAFF.

This chain links TRBV27 with TRBJ1-5; D gene uncertain. Germline CDR1 is MNHEY and CDR2 is SMNVEV (reference sequence). The CDR3 runs 13 residues. The V gene lost 4 bases and the J gene lost 6 bases, with 10 bases spanning the gap. The CDR3 loop is CASSWRDSQPQHF. The CDR3 nucleotides are TGTGCCAGCAGTTGGAGGGATAGTCAGCCCCAGCATTTT.